The 30 T cell receptor beta chains reported below all come from one sample, sequenced in a study of shared clonotypes between healthy human individuals. Clones were read by immunoSEQ multiplex PCR, and TCRdb kept only the in-frame ones, dropping some. The sample has millions of clones; 85% to 95% are singletons. The specimen was naive CD4+ T cells sorted from blood. Documented subset: CD45RA+ positively selected. The receptors stem from a man younger than 35 in good health.

This chain connects TRBV5-6 to TRBJ1-2; D gene ambiguous. From germline, CDR1 is SGHDT and CDR2 YYEEEE. The length of the CDR3 is 16 residues. Trimming stripped 0 bases from V and 8 bases from J, with 20 bases between. This chain's CDR3 is CASSLGLATSSDGYTF. The DNA for the CDR3 is TGTGCCAGCAGCTTGGGACTAGCCACGTCAAGCGACGGCTACACCTTC.

This sequence joins TRBV9 and TRBJ2-3; D gene unclear. The germline V gene encodes CDR1 SGDLS and CDR2 YYNGEE. V gave up 0 bases and J gave up 4 bases, with 9 bases separating them. This CDR3 has 14 amino acids. CDR3 nucleotide sequence: TGTGCCAGCAGCGTAGGAGGTTCGGCAGATACGCAGTATTTT. It translates to CASSVGGSADTQYF.

This chain connects TRBV6-1 to TRBJ2-2; TRBD1 agrees at 8 bases. Unmatched junction bases numbered 6, after V lost 6 bases and J lost 3 bases. Germline CDR1 MNHNS, CDR2 SASEGT. The CDR3 contains 15 residues. As DNA, the CDR3 is TGTGCCAGCAGAGACAGGGGATGGGACACCGGGGAGCTGTTTTTT. Its translation is CASRDRGWDTGELFF.

J is TRBJ2-7 and V is TRBV7-2; D assignment may be TRBD1 or TRBD2 (5 bases each). Germline V gene sequence: CDR1 SGHTA, CDR2 FQGNSA. This CDR3 comprises 13 residues. V was trimmed by 6 bases and J by 7 bases, leaving 16 bases between them. The CDR3, as DNA: TGTGCCAGCAGTTACCGGGACGGAAGGGAGCAGTACTTC. Translation gives CASSYRDGREQYF.

This sequence joins TRBV6-1 and TRBJ1-2, with D possibly TRBD1 on 5 matching bases. Germline assignment: CDR1 MNHNS and CDR2 SASEGT. The CDR3 spans 14 residues. V was cut by 2 bases and J by 5 bases, with 12 bases left in between. CDR3 coding DNA: TGTGCCAGCAGTGAATTGAACAGGATATATGGCTACACCTTC. This translates into CASSELNRIYGYTF.

The rearrangement links TRBV15 to TRBJ2-7; tentative D call: TRBD1 (6 bases). The CDR3 extends over 15 amino acids. V was cut by 2 bases and J by 0 bases, with 11 bases left in between. Germline CDR1 and CDR2: LNHNV and YYDKDF (reference sequence). The chain's CDR3 is CATSRTTGISYEQYF. CDR3 in DNA: TGTGCCACCAGCAGAACTACAGGGATCTCCTACGAGCAGTACTTC. The whole variable domain, remainder taken from reference TRBV15 and TRBJ2-7, is DAMVIQNPRYQVTQFGKPVTLSCSQTLNHNVMYWYQQKSSQAPKLLFHYYDKDFNNEADTPDNFQSRRPNTSFCFLDIRSPGLGDTAMYLCATSRTTGISYEQYFGPGTRLTVT.

The gene calls are TRBV2 and TRBJ1-5, with TRBD1 as a possible D gene (6 bases). With 3 bases removed from V and 0 bases from J, the gap between germline ends came to 9 bases. CDR1 SNHLY and CDR2 FYNNEI come from the germline V gene. CDR3 length: 15 amino acids. The CDR3 sequence: CASSDDRYSNQPQHF. As DNA, the CDR3 is TGTGCCAGCAGTGATGACAGGTATAGCAATCAGCCCCAGCATTTT.

The genes are TRBV18 and TRBJ2-7; 9 positions match TRBD1. The trim removed 3 bases at V and 7 bases at J, leaving 10 bases unmatched. There are 15 residues in the CDR3. The germline V gene encodes CDR1 KGHSH and CDR2 LQKENI. The DNA of the CDR3 is TGTGCCAGCTCACCTTCTAACAGGGGGCTCAAAGAGCAGTACTTC. Amino acids: CASSPSNRGLKEQYF.

The gene calls are TRBV28 and TRBJ2-6; TRBD1 might be the D (5 bases). The CDR3 is made up of 17 amino acids. Germline assignment: CDR1 MDHEN and CDR2 SYDVKM. Deletions cut 1 base from V and 0 bases from J, with 10 bases between. CDR3 in DNA: TGTGCCAGCAGTTTATCGCCGGACAACTCTGGGGCCAACGTCCTGACTTTC. This translates into CASSLSPDNSGANVLTF.

This chain joins TRBV6-1 and TRBJ2-1, with D perhaps matching TRBD1 or TRBD2 (5 bases each). Germline V gene sequence: CDR1 MNHNS, CDR2 SASEGT. The V gene lost 8 bases and the J gene lost 0 bases, with 11 bases spanning the gap. The CDR3 runs 14 residues. The CDR3 spells CASDPGPSYNEQFF. The CDR3 DNA sequence: TGTGCCAGCGACCCGGGACCCTCCTACAATGAGCAGTTCTTC.

The chain combines TRBV11-2 with TRBJ2-3; D possibly corresponds to TRBD2 (6 bases). Germline CDR1 SGHAT, CDR2 FQNNGV. The CDR3 length is 15 residues. Trimming cost V 4 bases and J 0 bases, with 11 bases left between them. In DNA, the CDR3 is TGTGCCAGCAGCTCGGGACTCTCAAGCACAGATACGCAGTATTTT. Protein sequence: CASSSGLSSTDTQYF.

V is TRBV7-4 and J is TRBJ1-2; the D is unclear. Trimming left V 4 bases short and J 10 bases short, with 16 bases between. CDR1 is SGHVT, CDR2 SQSDAQ, per germline. The CDR3 is 13 amino acids. The CDR3: CASSSIPRDVYTF. CDR3 nucleotide sequence: TGTGCCAGCAGCTCCATACCACGGGATGTCTACACCTTC. Based on the CDR3 plus reference TRBV7-4 and TRBJ1-2, the full variable domain is GAGVSQSPRYKVAKRGRDVALRCDSISGHVTLYWYRQTLGQGSEVLTYSQSDAQRDKSGRPSGRFSAERPERSVSTLKIQRTEQGDSAVYLCASSSIPRDVYTFGSGTRLTVV.

A single count supports this clone. The chain is built from TRBV10-3 and TRBJ1-5, with D unresolved. CDR3 length: 15 amino acids. V was pared by 3 bases and J by 7 bases, with 16 bases between. CDR1 is ENHRY, CDR2 SYGVKD, per germline. This CDR3 is CAISDAPGSGQPQHF. The CDR3 DNA reads as TGTGCCATCAGTGACGCTCCCGGGTCCGGGCAGCCCCAGCATTTT.

The CDR3 protein is CASSFGGLAGVTDTQYF. The CDR3 nucleotides are TGTGCCAGCAGCTTTGGCGGACTAGCGGGAGTTACAGATACGCAGTATTTT. The V and J genes are TRBV7-2 and TRBJ2-3, with TRBD2 matching 13 bases. In germline, CDR1 is SGHTA, CDR2 FQGNSA. V trimming: 3 bases; J trimming: 3 bases; junction bases outside the gene matches: 6. The CDR3 spans 17 residues. Combining the CDR3 with reference TRBV7-2 and TRBJ2-3 gives the whole variable domain GAGVSQSPSNKVTEKGKDVELRCDPISGHTALYWYRQSLGQGLEFLIYFQGNSAPDKSGLPSDRFSAERTGGSVSTLTIQRTQQEDSAVYLCASSFGGLAGVTDTQYFGPGTRLTVL.

CDR3 DNA: TGTGCCAGTAATTTCGGGACGGGCAATCAGCCCCAGCATTTT. Its protein product is CASNFGTGNQPQHF. The chain combines TRBV19 with TRBJ1-5, with a weak D call TRBD1 (5 bases). The CDR3 has 14 amino acids. Trimming stripped 7 bases from V and 2 bases from J, with 12 bases between. The V gene's germline CDR1 is LNHDA and CDR2 SQIVND (reference sequence).

The sample holds one count of this clone. The chain uses TRBV10-2 and TRBJ2-7, with D possibly being TRBD2 (5 bases). The CDR3 contains 15 residues. Trimming stripped 6 bases from V and 0 bases from J, with 15 bases between. Germline assignment: CDR1 WSHSY and CDR2 SAAADI. Here the CDR3 DNA reads TGCGCCAGCAGGGAGGAGCGTATCAGCTCCTACGAGCAGTACTTC. Translated, it gives CASREERISSYEQYF.

As regards this clone: The sample carries other DNA sequences with the same CDR3. The chain links TRBV30 to TRBJ2-5; the D gene is possibly TRBD1 (6 bases). Deletions cut 1 base from V and 1 base from J, with 7 bases between. Germline V gene sequence: CDR1 GTSNPN, CDR2 SVGIG (reference sequence). The CDR3 extends over 13 amino acids. CDR3 sequence: CAWSGGGQETQYF. CDR3 DNA sequence: TGTGCCTGGAGTGGAGGGGGCCAAGAGACCCAGTACTTC.

CDR3 sequence: CASSEREQFF. As DNA, the CDR3 is TGCGCCAGCAGTGAACGCGAGCAGTTCTTC. The genes are TRBV10-2 and TRBJ2-1; no clear D gene. The CDR3 runs 10 residues. Trimming removed 3 bases at V and 10 bases at J, with 4 bases between. The V gene's germline CDR1 is WSHSY and CDR2 SAAADI.

On this clone itself: Other DNA sequences in this sample translate to the same CDR3. This rearrangement joins TRBV6-5 to TRBJ2-3, with no clear D. Trimming left V 1 base short and J 0 bases short, with 8 bases between. There are 15 residues in the CDR3. Germline V gives CDR1 MNHEY, CDR2 SVGAGI. The DNA for the CDR3 is TGTGCCAGCAGTTACTTGGGGTCTAGCACAGATACGCAGTATTTT. Translated, it gives CASSYLGSSTDTQYF.

This clone was recorded once. The chain is built from TRBV7-2 and TRBJ2-1; D tentatively reads TRBD1 or TRBD2 (5 bases each). Trimming left V 7 bases short and J 3 bases short, with 13 bases between. The CDR3 has 14 amino acids. The germline V gene has CDR1 SGHTA and CDR2 FQGNSA. The CDR3 DNA reads as TGTGCCAGCATGCCGGGGCGGAGCTACAATGAGCAGTTCTTC. It is translated as CASMPGRSYNEQFF. Looking up the rest from reference TRBV7-2 and TRBJ2-1 gives the full variable domain: GAGVSQSPSNKVTEKGKDVELRCDPISGHTALYWYRQSLGQGLEFLIYFQGNSAPDKSGLPSDRFSAERTGGSVSTLTIQRTQQEDSAVYLCASMPGRSYNEQFFGPGTRLTVL.

This clone was detected only once. The chain links TRBV2 to TRBJ2-4; D not resolved. Trimming cost V 2 bases and J 6 bases, with 11 bases left between them. The CDR3 runs 14 residues. CDR1 SNHLY and CDR2 FYNNEI come from the germline V gene. CDR3 in amino acids: CASSEMGPGNIQYF. The CDR3, as DNA: TGTGCCAGCAGTGAAATGGGTCCGGGAAACATTCAGTACTTC. The full variable domain, with the rest looked up from reference TRBV2 and TRBJ2-4, is EPEVTQTPSHQVTQMGQEVILRCVPISNHLYFYWYRQILGQKVEFLVSFYNNEISEKSEIFDDQFSVERPDGSNFTLKIRSTKLEDSAMYFCASSEMGPGNIQYFGAGTRLSVL.

The chain links TRBV10-3 to TRBJ2-3; 10 bases line up with TRBD2. Germline loops: CDR1 ENHRY, CDR2 SYGVKD. The V and J ends lost 2 bases and 5 bases, in that order; junction bases with no gene match: 7. CDR3 length equals 16 residues. The CDR3 protein is CAISEGLAGVEDTQYF. CDR3 bases: TGTGCCATCAGTGAGGGCCTAGCGGGAGTGGAAGATACGCAGTATTTT.

V usage is TRBV29-1 and J usage is TRBJ2-1; 8 bases are shared with TRBD2. Germline V CDR1 and CDR2: SQVTM, ANQGSEA. V trimming: 8 bases; J trimming: 1 base; junction bases outside the gene matches: 13. CDR3 length: 16 amino acids. This chain's CDR3 is CSSKGGSGVSYNEQFF. CDR3 DNA sequence: TGCAGCTCAAAAGGGGGTAGCGGGGTTTCCTACAATGAGCAGTTCTTC.

The chain recombines TRBV5-1 with TRBJ1-4; 7 bases map to TRBD1. The CDR3 covers 15 residues. Germline V lookup: CDR1 SGHRS, CDR2 YFSETQ. After removal of 3 bases from V and 3 bases from J, the junction contained 5 bases not matched to a gene. CDR3 amino acids: CASSSGDSSNEKLFF. The CDR3 DNA reads TGCGCCAGCAGCTCGGGGGACAGCTCTAATGAAAAACTGTTTTTT.

This clone was observed a handful of times. The J gene is TRBJ2-7, the V gene TRBV2; no clear D. The CDR3 extends over 14 amino acids. V gave up 3 bases and J gave up 3 bases, with 12 bases separating them. In germline, CDR1 is SNHLY, CDR2 FYNNEI. In DNA, the CDR3 is TGTGCCAGCAGTGACGGGCCAGTAATCTACGAGCAGTACTTC. Its protein is CASSDGPVIYEQYF.

In regard to this clone: In the same sample, other DNA sequences code for this CDR3. The V gene is TRBV28, the J gene TRBJ1-1; D gene uncertain. V gave up 4 bases and J gave up 1 base, with 13 bases separating them. Germline V gives CDR1 MDHEN, CDR2 SYDVKM. The CDR3 totals 15 residues. In nucleotides, the CDR3 is TGTGCCAGCAGTTCAGGCGGCACGGGGAACACTGAAGCTTTCTTT. Its protein product is CASSSGGTGNTEAFF.

The V and J genes are TRBV4-1 and TRBJ1-2; perhaps TRBD1 as D (5 bases). There are 15 residues in the CDR3. V was cut by 3 bases and J by 3 bases, with 14 bases left in between. CDR1 MGHRA and CDR2 YSYEKL come from the germline V gene. CDR3 DNA: TGCGCCAGCAGCCAGGGAGGAGGGGTAGACTATGGCTACACCTTC. Amino acid sequence: CASSQGGGVDYGYTF.

The gene calls are TRBV5-1 and TRBJ2-2; 13 nucleotides match TRBD2. With 5 bases clipped from V and 1 base from J, the junction kept 2 bases outside the gene matches. Germline values: CDR1 SGHRS, CDR2 YFSETQ. This CDR3 has 16 amino acids. The CDR3: CASRTSGGWNTGELFF. For the CDR3, the DNA is TGCGCCAGCAGGACTAGCGGGGGGTGGAACACCGGGGAGCTGTTTTTT.

V and J are TRBV5-4 and TRBJ2-7; D is undetermined. This CDR3 comprises 16 residues. The germline CDR1 and CDR2 sequences are SGHNT and YYREEE (reference sequence). V lost 4 bases, J lost 4 bases, and 21 bases lay in between. DNA for the CDR3: TGTGCCAGCAGCCCTAAACCGGACCCCCTTGTTTACGAGCAGTACTTC. It encodes CASSPKPDPLVYEQYF.

This sequence joins TRBV5-1 and TRBJ2-2; 8 positions match TRBD2. CDR3 length: 16 amino acids. Looked up from germline, CDR1 is SGHRS and CDR2 is YFSETQ. V was clipped by 1 base and J by 6 bases; unmatched bases: 8. The CDR3: CASSLLLAVLSGELFF. The CDR3, as DNA: TGCGCCAGCAGCTTGTTACTAGCGGTGCTCTCCGGGGAGCTGTTTTTT.